A single sample is the source of the 28 T cell receptor beta chains below, sequenced in a study of OX40 agonist ivuxolimab in advanced cancers. The library was produced with the immunoSEQ multiplex PCR assay. Imported from immuneACCESS, the table was reduced by TCRdb to in-frame sequences with V and J called. These copies leave out some clones; in studies compared against another copy, an unresolved V gene accounts for under half, and the cause of the remainder is not known. The sample yields tens of thousands of clones; 65% to 90% were counted once. The ten top clones hold about 0.6% of the sample. This specimen consisted of CD4+ or CD8+ T cells sorted from blood, obtained in a trial of the OX40 agonist ivuxolimab. The origin of the receptors is an adult with an advanced solid tumor such as melanoma, head and neck, liver or kidney cancer.

In this sample, this clone turned up once. The genes are TRBV28 and TRBJ2-6; 7 nucleotides agree with TRBD1. The CDR3 is 17 amino acids. Germline lookup yields CDR1 MDHEN and CDR2 SYDVKM. V shed 6 bases, J shed 0 bases, and the junction held 8 bases outside the gene matches. DNA of the CDR3: TGTGCCAGCAGCCGGGACAGAGGTAACTCTGGGGCCAACGTCCTGACTTTC. Translation: CASSRDRGNSGANVLTF.

This chain links TRBV30 with TRBJ2-7, with 13 nucleotides matching TRBD2. Germline V gene sequence: CDR1 GTSNPN, CDR2 SVGIG (reference sequence). CDR3 length: 16 amino acids. With V trimmed by 1 base and J by 4 bases, 7 bases remained unmatched. CDR3 bases: TGTGCCTGGAGTGGAGGACTAGCGGGAGTAGGGTACGAGCAGTACTTC. Amino acid sequence: CAWSGGLAGVGYEQYF.

This chain connects TRBV19 to TRBJ2-1; 9 nucleotides agree with TRBD1. Per germline, CDR1 LNHDA and CDR2 SQIVND (reference sequence). The CDR3 consists of 16 residues. J was trimmed by 4 bases and V by 5 bases; bases with no gene match: 9. CDR3 in DNA: TGTGCCAGTAGTCTCACCGGGACAGGGAGTTACAATGAGCAGTTCTTC. Protein product: CASSLTGTGSYNEQFF.

J is TRBJ2-5 and V is TRBV5-4; D is unclear. The CDR3 runs 13 residues. The V and J ends lost 0 bases and 4 bases respectively, with 7 bases between them. Germline lookup yields CDR1 SGHNT and CDR2 YYREEE (reference sequence). CDR3: CASSLDTRETQYF. DNA for the CDR3: TGTGCCAGCAGCTTGGATACGAGAGAGACCCAGTACTTC.

The chain joins TRBV25-1 to TRBJ2-7; 12 nucleotides agree with TRBD1. Per germline, CDR1 MGHDK and CDR2 SYGVNS. The CDR3 is 16 residues long. J was trimmed by 0 bases and V by 4 bases; bases with no gene match: 4. The CDR3 region has the DNA TGTGCCAGCAGTGGGGACAGGGGGCCGAGCTCCTACGAGCAGTACTTC. Its translation: CASSGDRGPSSYEQYF.

The rearrangement links TRBV18 to TRBJ2-1; unclear D gene. Between the trimmed V and J ends, which lost 3 bases and 5 bases, there was a span of 14 bases. Germline CDR1 is KGHSH and CDR2 is LQKENI. The CDR3 is 15 residues long. CDR3 bases: TGTGCCAGCTCACCGTCCCGAAATAGGGACAATGAGCAGTTCTTC. Protein product: CASSPSRNRDNEQFF.

The chain employs TRBV4-3 and TRBJ1-6, with a tentative D call TRBD1 (5 bases). This CDR3 region has 16 residues. Germline loops: CDR1 LGHNA, CDR2 YSLEER. Trimming took 0 bases from V and 7 from J, leaving 13 bases between them. The CDR3, as DNA: TGCGCCAGCAGCCAAGAAAGTACAGGAAGGAATTCACCCCTCCACTTT. It translates to CASSQESTGRNSPLHF.

The chain combines TRBV5-1 with TRBJ1-1; tentative D call: TRBD1 (5 bases). The ends were cut back, 4 bases at V and 1 base at J, with 14 bases in the middle. From germline, CDR1 is SGHRS and CDR2 YFSETQ. This CDR3 contains 15 residues. The DNA of the CDR3 is TGCGCCAGCAGCCGGGGTAATACAGGGAACACTGAAGCTTTCTTT. Its protein is CASSRGNTGNTEAFF. The full variable domain, completed using reference TRBV5-1 and TRBJ1-1, is KAGVTQTPRYLIKTRGQQVTLSCSPISGHRSVSWYQQTPGQGLQFLFEYFSETQRNKGNFPGRFSGRQFSNSRSEMNVSTLELGDSALYLCASSRGNTGNTEAFFGQGTRLTVV.

The chain is built from TRBV5-1 and TRBJ2-6; either TRBD1 or TRBD2 may supply D (5 bases each). The CDR3 is 16 amino acids. With 0 bases removed from V and 0 bases from J, the gap between germline ends came to 7 bases. The germline gives CDR1 SGHRS, CDR2 YFSETQ. The CDR3: CASSLEGTSGANVLTF. CDR3 in DNA: TGCGCCAGCAGCTTGGAAGGGACCTCTGGGGCCAACGTCCTGACTTTC.

The rearrangement joins TRBV7-6 to TRBJ2-2, with 12 bases matching TRBD2. J was trimmed by 4 bases and V by 5 bases; bases with no gene match: 8. The CDR3 sequence is 17 residues long. From germline, CDR1 is SGHVS and CDR2 FNYEAQ. The CDR3, as DNA: TGTGCCAGCAGCCCGGTGCCTAGCGGGGGGGGCACCGGGGAGCTGTTTTTT. As protein: CASSPVPSGGGTGELFF.

The chain uses TRBV6-5 and TRBJ2-5, with 7 bases matching TRBD1. The J segment lost 5 bases and the V segment lost 6 bases, leaving 9 bases of the junction unmatched. Germline V gene lookup returns CDR1 MNHEY and CDR2 SVGAGI. CDR3 size: 14 residues. The CDR3 region has the DNA TGTGCCAGCAGCCGAGGGGGCGGCGAGGAGACCCAGTACTTC. This encodes CASSRGGGEETQYF.

The V and J genes are TRBV19 and TRBJ2-7, with TRBD1 identical over 10 bases. Germline loops: CDR1 LNHDA, CDR2 SQIVND (reference sequence). Trimming took 7 bases from V and 4 from J; bases not matched to a gene: 7. This CDR3 spans 14 amino acids. The CDR3 nucleotides read TGTGCCAGTAACCCCGGGACAGGGGATTACGAGCAGTACTTC. Translating it yields CASNPGTGDYEQYF.

The chain recombines TRBV6-6 with TRBJ2-2; 9 nucleotides agree with TRBD1. Germline trimming cut 8 bases from V and 9 bases from J; bases unmatched to any gene: 10. Per the germline V gene, CDR1 is MNHNY and CDR2 is SVGAGI (reference sequence). CDR3 length equals 14 residues. In DNA, the CDR3 is TGTGCCAGCCGCGGACAGGGGCCTGGGTGGGAGCTGTTTTTT. Protein: CASRGQGPGWELFF.

The J gene is TRBJ1-3, the V gene TRBV27, with a weak D call TRBD1 (6 bases). The germline CDR1 and CDR2 sequences are MNHEY and SMNVEV (reference sequence). The CDR3 spans 17 residues. Trimming cost V 4 bases and J 0 bases, with 16 bases left between them. The CDR3 loop reads CASSSTGRASSGNTIYF. The CDR3 DNA is TGTGCCAGCAGTTCCACAGGGAGGGCTAGCTCTGGAAACACCATATATTTT.

The chain employs TRBV30 and TRBJ1-6, with 7 bases matching TRBD1. The V gene's germline CDR1 is GTSNPN and CDR2 SVGIG (reference sequence). The CDR3 extends over 14 amino acids. CDR3 bases: TGTGCTGGAGAGGAGGGGGCGCGGAATTCACCCCTCCACTTT. Residues: CAGEEGARNSPLHF.

This clone was picked up one time. The gene calls are TRBV2 and TRBJ1-3, with unresolved D. The V end lost 3 bases, the J end lost 0 bases, and 9 bases lay between the germline ends. The CDR3 is made up of 15 amino acids. Per germline, CDR1 SNHLY and CDR2 FYNNEI. Here the CDR3 DNA reads TGTGCCAGCAGTGAGAGGGCGAGCTCTGGAAACACCATATATTTT. This gives the protein CASSERASSGNTIYF.

The rearrangement joins TRBV6-5 to TRBJ1-2; no reliable D call. Germline CDR1 MNHEY, CDR2 SVGAGI. This CDR3 region has 16 residues. The V end lost 2 bases, the J end lost 1 base, and 14 bases lay between the germline ends. The CDR3 DNA reads as TGTGCCAGCAGTTACGACATCCTGGGGAATAACTATGGCTACACCTTC. It yields the protein CASSYDILGNNYGYTF.

V gene TRBV6-6 combines with J gene TRBJ1-4; no firm D call. The CDR3 loop spans 13 amino acids. Trimming removed 8 bases at V and 10 bases at J, with 17 bases between. CDR1 and CDR2 from the germline V gene are MNHNY and SVGAGI (reference sequence). The CDR3 sequence: CASGGPPAGKLFF. The CDR3 nucleotides read TGTGCCAGCGGTGGACCTCCGGCGGGAAAACTGTTTTTT.

This chain connects TRBV7-9 to TRBJ2-2; TRBD2 matches at 13 bases. V was clipped by 3 bases and J by 4 bases; unmatched bases: 5. This CDR3 contains 17 residues. Germline V gene sequence: CDR1 SEHNR, CDR2 FQNEAQ (reference sequence). Here the CDR3 DNA reads TGTGCCAGCAGCTTTGGGACTAGCGGGGAAATCACCGGGGAGCTGTTTTTT. Encoded protein: CASSFGTSGEITGELFF.

V and J are TRBV5-1 and TRBJ1-2; 9 bases map to TRBD1. In germline, CDR1 is SGHRS, CDR2 YFSETQ. This CDR3 has 15 amino acids. With 3 bases clipped from V and 7 bases from J, the junction kept 10 bases outside the gene matches. The DNA of the CDR3 is TGCGCCAGCAGCTCAGGACAGGGGAGCTCCAGTGGCTACACCTTC. Translation: CASSSGQGSSSGYTF.

V usage is TRBV27 and J usage is TRBJ2-5, with 7 bases fitting TRBD2. Judging by the DNA end, TRBJ2-7 fits better; the J call may be wrong. The germline gives CDR1 MNHEY, CDR2 SMNVEV (reference sequence). The CDR3 has 17 amino acids. DNA for the CDR3: TGTGCCAGCAGTTCAACAAAGACTAGCAGTCACTCCTACGAGCAGTACTTC. This codes for CASSSTKTSSHSYEQYF.

The V call is TRBV2, the J call TRBJ1-4; no reliable D call. This CDR3 contains 13 residues. The germline V gene encodes CDR1 SNHLY and CDR2 FYNNEI. V was cut by 2 bases and J by 7 bases, with 8 bases left in between. The DNA for the CDR3 is TGTGCCAGCAGTGAAATGGCAGCTGAAAAACTGTTTTTT. It codes for CASSEMAAEKLFF.

The rearrangement links TRBV19 to TRBJ2-7, with 7 positions matching TRBD1. V was clipped by 3 bases and J by 6 bases; unmatched bases: 5. This CDR3 has 13 amino acids. Looked up from germline, CDR1 is LNHDA and CDR2 is SQIVND (reference sequence). DNA of the CDR3: TGTGCCAGTAGTATCGGACAGGCTCGCGAGCAGTACTTC. Translated, it gives CASSIGQAREQYF.

This chain joins TRBV28 and TRBJ2-7; D not resolved. The V gene lost 5 bases and the J gene lost 2 bases, with 16 bases spanning the gap. The CDR3 loop spans 15 amino acids. Germline V gene lookup returns CDR1 MDHEN and CDR2 SYDVKM. The CDR3 sequence is CASSTSTAAAYEQYF. CDR3 nucleotides: TGTGCCAGCAGTACCTCGACGGCTGCAGCCTACGAGCAGTACTTC.

The rearrangement uses TRBV15 and TRBJ1-2, with D possibly TRBD1 on 6 matching bases. From germline, CDR1 is LNHNV and CDR2 YYDKDF (reference sequence). V was cut by 3 bases and J by 7 bases, with 12 bases left in between. The CDR3 has 13 amino acids. CDR3 DNA: TGTGCCACCAGCAGTGTCAGGGGTCCTGGCTACACCTTC. This translates into CATSSVRGPGYTF.

A remark on this clone: Other DNA variants within this sample encode the same CDR3. This sequence joins TRBV28 and TRBJ1-1; 9 nucleotides line up with TRBD1. In germline, CDR1 is MDHEN, CDR2 SYDVKM. J lost 5 bases, V lost 5 bases, and 9 bases had no gene match. The CDR3 sequence is 15 residues long. CDR3 sequence (DNA): TGTGCCAGCAGTCCACACGGACAGGGGAGAACTGAAGCTTTCTTT. This translates into CASSPHGQGRTEAFF.

The chain carries TRBV7-9 and TRBJ1-1, with a possible D match to TRBD1 (5 bases). This CDR3 has 13 amino acids. CDR1 SEHNR and CDR2 FQNEAQ come from the germline V gene (reference sequence). The V and J ends lost 5 bases and 5 bases respectively, with 12 bases between them. The CDR3 reads CASSAQAGTEAFF. CDR3 in DNA: TGTGCCAGCAGCGCACAGGCGGGGACTGAAGCTTTCTTT.

This rearrangement joins TRBV6-1 to TRBJ1-6; D gene ambiguous. CDR1 and CDR2 from the germline V gene are MNHNS and SASEGT. Trimming cost V 7 bases and J 0 bases, with 7 bases left between them. The CDR3 sequence is 14 residues long. CDR3 sequence: CASTPGSYNSPLHF. The CDR3 DNA sequence: TGTGCCAGCACCCCCGGCTCCTATAATTCACCCCTCCACTTT.